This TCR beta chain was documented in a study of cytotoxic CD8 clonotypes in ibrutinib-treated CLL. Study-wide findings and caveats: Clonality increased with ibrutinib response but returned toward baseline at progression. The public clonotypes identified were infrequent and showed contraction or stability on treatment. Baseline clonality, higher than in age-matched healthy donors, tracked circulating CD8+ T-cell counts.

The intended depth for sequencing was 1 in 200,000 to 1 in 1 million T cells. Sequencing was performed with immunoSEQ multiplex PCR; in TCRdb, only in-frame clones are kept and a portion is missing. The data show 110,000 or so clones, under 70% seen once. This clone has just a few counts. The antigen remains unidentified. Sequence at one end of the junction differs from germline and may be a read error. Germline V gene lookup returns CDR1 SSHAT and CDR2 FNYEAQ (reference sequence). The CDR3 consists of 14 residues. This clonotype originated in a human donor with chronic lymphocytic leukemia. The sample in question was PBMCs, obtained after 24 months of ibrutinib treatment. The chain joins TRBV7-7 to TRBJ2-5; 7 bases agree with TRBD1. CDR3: CASSLQGRYETQYF. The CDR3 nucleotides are TGTGCTAGCAGCTTACAGGGGCGTTATGAGACCCAGTACTTC.